These T cell receptor beta chains were read from a single sample in a study of T cells of healthy individuals. TCRdb called the 5' RACE reads again in MiXCR, with one record for every CDR3 protein. The repertoire holds 40,000 to 60,000 distinct CDR3 sequences, with 14% to 15% as singletons. The receptors shown here come from a human donor in good health. The CDR3 runs from the conserved cysteine through the conserved F or W. The order of the fields is CDR3 length, J gene, V gene, clone size, D gene, CDR3 DNA, CDR3 protein. The D gene is left open where the match is weak. Expanded clones get a size class; other rows say once, few or many, or leave the size out.

15,TRBJ2-7,TRBV6-2/TRBV6-3,many,TRBD1,TGTGCCAGCATCGACAGGGTTCTGTTTCCATACGAGCAGTACTTC,CASIDRVLFPYEQYF
14,TRBJ1-1,TRBV15,-,-,TGTGCCACCAGCAGAGATCGGTCGGGCACTGAAGCTTTCTTT,CATSRDRSGTEAFF
13,TRBJ1-5,TRBV25-1,-,-,TGTGCCAGCAAGGGGGGGAGCAATCAGCCCCAGCATTTT,CASKGGSNQPQHF
12,TRBJ1-2,TRBV6-1,-,-,TGTGCCAGCAGTGAAGCACGCTATGGCTACACCTTC,CASSEARYGYTF
16,TRBJ2-5,TRBV2,many,TRBD2,TGTGCCAGCATTACTGGAGGTAGCGGGGGGCAGGAGACCCAGTACTTC,CASITGGSGGQETQYF
12,TRBJ2-1,TRBV24-1,many,-,TGTGCCACCAGTGACTCGAGCAATGAGCAGTTCTTC,CATSDSSNEQFF
16,TRBJ2-2,TRBV7-2,-,-,TGTGCCAGCAGTCGTAGGGTAGGGTTCAACACCGGGGAGCTGTTTTTT,CASSRRVGFNTGELFF
11,TRBJ2-1,TRBV7-9,-,-,TGTGCCAGCAGCTCTAGATCTGAGCAGTTCTTC,CASSSRSEQFF
15,TRBJ1-6,TRBV5-1,many,TRBD1,TGCGCCAGCAGCTCTGAGGGACAGGTGGATTCACCCCTCCACTTT,CASSSEGQVDSPLHF
18,TRBJ2-5,TRBV4-2,-,TRBD2,TGTGCCAGCAGCCAAGATCCAGCGGGGGGGATGATGCAAGAGACCCAGTACTTC,CASSQDPAGGMMQETQYF
15,TRBJ1-2,TRBV5-6,many,-,TGTGCCAGCAGCTCAGGCCCGGACGCTGTCTATGGCTACACCTTC,CASSSGPDAVYGYTF
14,TRBJ2-2,TRBV12-3/TRBV12-4,-,-,TGTGCCAGCAACGGAGGAGGGTACCCCGGGGAGCTGTTTTTT,CASNGGGYPGELFF
14,TRBJ2-3,TRBV5-1,-,TRBD2,TGCGCCAGCAGGAGACTAGCAAGCACAGATACGCAGTATTTT,CASRRLASTDTQYF
14,TRBJ1-1,TRBV6-5,many,TRBD1,TGTGCCAGCCGTAACCCAGGGGGTAGGGCTGAAGCTTTCTTT,CASRNPGGRAEAFF
17,TRBJ1-6,TRBV7-9,-,-,TGTGCCAGCAGCTTAGAACGATTTACAGGGTCGAATTCACCCCTCCACTTT,CASSLERFTGSNSPLHF
17,TRBJ2-1,TRBV10-3,many,-,TGTGCCATCAGTGAGTCGGGGGAAGCGGGCTCCTACAATGAGCAGTTCTTC,CAISESGEAGSYNEQFF
13,TRBJ1-6,TRBV12-3/TRBV12-4,few,-,TGTGCCAGCAGTTTTTTGGGAGACAGGTGGTTCCACTTT,CASSFLGDRWFHF